These 32 T cell receptor beta chains originate from one sample sequenced in a study of blood T cell repertoires in COVID-19. The table came from immunoSEQ multiplex PCR; TCRdb's copy has only in-frame clones and leaves some out. The sample contains around 100,000 clones, over 75% of which appear only once. The sample taken for sequencing was peripheral blood. The receptors were gathered from a woman older than 75 with acute or convalescent COVID-19.

The gene calls are TRBV19 and TRBJ1-3; 8 nucleotides align to TRBD1. Germline loops: CDR1 LNHDA, CDR2 SQIVND (reference sequence). CDR3 length equals 15 residues. Trimming took 6 bases from V and 3 from J; bases not matched to a gene: 7. The CDR3 DNA follows: TGTGCCAGTAGGCTGGACAGGGTCAGTGGAAACACCATATATTTT. Amino acids: CASRLDRVSGNTIYF.

This clone has a single count. V usage is TRBV7-2 and J usage is TRBJ1-6; D possibly corresponds to TRBD1 (6 bases). The CDR3 has 15 amino acids. V was clipped by 1 base and J by 7 bases, with 11 bases between them. The germline V gene encodes CDR1 SGHTA and CDR2 FQGNSA. The CDR3 DNA reads TGTGCCAGCAGCTTAGTTCAGGGGTTGAATTCACCCCTCCACTTT. It is translated as CASSLVQGLNSPLHF.

The V gene is TRBV10-3, the J gene TRBJ1-2; D not resolved. The CDR3 is made up of 13 amino acids. Deletions cut 0 bases from V and 0 bases from J, with 2 bases between. CDR1 ENHRY and CDR2 SYGVKD come from the germline V gene. As DNA, the CDR3 is TGTGCCATCAGTGAGTCTACTAACTATGGCTACACCTTC. This sequence encodes CAISESTNYGYTF.

The gene calls are TRBV9 and TRBJ2-3; D possibly corresponds to TRBD2 (6 bases). CDR1 SGDLS and CDR2 YYNGEE come from the germline V gene. V was pared by 0 bases and J by 3 bases, with 11 bases between. The CDR3 sequence is 15 residues long. CDR3 bases: TGTGCCAGCAGCGTAGAGGCAGGAGGGACAGATACGCAGTATTTT. It translates to CASSVEAGGTDTQYF.

The genes are TRBV5-1 and TRBJ2-1; 8 bases line up with TRBD2. The ends lost 1 base at V and 11 bases at J; junction bases unmatched: 5. There are 13 residues in the CDR3. Germline-derived CDR1 and CDR2 are SGHRS and YFSETQ. CDR3 protein: CASSLTRGGQQFF. The CDR3 coding sequence is TGCGCCAGCAGCTTGACTCGGGGGGGCCAGCAGTTCTTC.

This chain joins TRBV28 and TRBJ1-2; 11 nucleotides match TRBD1. V gave up 5 bases and J gave up 1 base; unmatched junction bases: 15. The CDR3 spans 19 residues. Germline V gene lookup returns CDR1 MDHEN and CDR2 SYDVKM. CDR3 sequence: CASSPLFGTGGSSNYGYTF. The DNA for the CDR3 is TGTGCCAGCAGTCCCCTTTTCGGGACAGGGGGTAGTAGTAACTATGGCTACACCTTC.

The chain combines TRBV6-5 with TRBJ2-2, with D tentatively TRBD1 (6 bases). Trimming removed 0 bases at V and 5 bases at J, with 10 bases between. This CDR3 is 15 amino acids long. Germline V CDR1 and CDR2: MNHEY, SVGAGI. The CDR3 bases are TGTGCCAGCAGTTACTCACAGGGTGGGACCGGGGAGCTGTTTTTT. This codes for CASSYSQGGTGELFF.

The V and J genes are TRBV19 and TRBJ2-2, with D possibly matching TRBD2 (5 bases). Germline CDR1 LNHDA, CDR2 SQIVND (reference sequence). The length of the CDR3 is 19 residues. With 7 bases removed from V and 0 bases from J, the gap between germline ends came to 24 bases. CDR3 coding DNA: TGTGCCAGTAAAATGAGAGTACTAGTCGGCCCCGCGAACACCGGGGAGCTGTTTTTT. Amino acids: CASKMRVLVGPANTGELFF.

The chain recombines TRBV6-5 with TRBJ2-7, with 7 bases matching TRBD1. The V gene's germline CDR1 is MNHEY and CDR2 SVGAGI. The CDR3 totals 15 residues. After removal of 6 bases from V and 2 bases from J, the junction contained 10 bases not matched to a gene. Written as DNA, the CDR3 is TGTGCCAGCAGGGTGGAAGGGGGCTCTACCTACGAGCAGTACTTC. This sequence encodes CASRVEGGSTYEQYF.

The chain combines TRBV11-2 with TRBJ2-5; 7 bases align to TRBD2. The CDR3 sequence is 16 residues long. The V gene's germline CDR1 is SGHAT and CDR2 FQNNGV. Trimming cost V 4 bases and J 4 bases; bases outside gene matches: 12. CDR3 bases: TGTGCCAGCAGCTCCTTGGAAGGGAGGGGAGGAGAGACCCAGTACTTC. Its protein product is CASSSLEGRGGETQYF.

This chain connects TRBV28 to TRBJ2-7; 7 nucleotides line up with TRBD1. This CDR3 has 14 residues. Losses at the gene ends were 6 bases for V and 6 bases for J; bases not matched to a gene: 11. CDR1 is MDHEN and CDR2 is SYDVKM in the germline V gene. The CDR3: CASRQGRPGVEQYF. CDR3 in DNA: TGTGCCAGCAGACAGGGGCGCCCAGGCGTCGAGCAGTACTTC.

This clone was seen a few times. The chain uses TRBV27 and TRBJ2-3, with 7 bases identical to TRBD2. After removal of 2 bases from V and 7 bases from J, the junction contained 6 bases not matched to a gene. This CDR3 is 14 amino acids long. Germline V gene data show CDR1 as MNHEY and CDR2 as SMNVEV (reference sequence). CDR3 sequence: CASSLLAGDHTQYF. CDR3 sequence (DNA): TGTGCCAGCAGTTTACTCGCGGGAGATCATACGCAGTATTTT.

The CDR3 nucleotides are TGTGCCAGCTCACCACCCATGATGGGACACTACGAGCAGTACTTC. Protein sequence: CASSPPMMGHYEQYF. The V and J genes are TRBV18 and TRBJ2-7; tentatively, D is TRBD1 (6 bases). The CDR3 runs to 15 residues. CDR1 and CDR2 (germline): KGHSH, LQKENI. V was pared by 0 bases and J by 3 bases, with 12 bases between.

This chain joins TRBV15 and TRBJ2-3, with 9 positions matching TRBD2. Germline CDR1 and CDR2: LNHNV and YYDKDF (reference sequence). This CDR3 comprises 16 residues. V shed 3 bases and J 6 bases; nucleotides not matched to a gene: 10. CDR3 DNA: TGTGCCACCAGCAGGGAGATAGCGGGGGAGGGGGATACGCAGTATTTT. This gives the protein CATSREIAGEGDTQYF.

The V gene is TRBV28, the J gene TRBJ1-5; 8 bases line up with TRBD1. In germline, CDR1 is MDHEN, CDR2 SYDVKM. CDR3 length: 14 residues. With V trimmed by 9 bases and J by 6 bases, 10 bases remained unmatched. CDR3 loop: CASQSGGDGQPQHF. The DNA for the CDR3 is TGTGCCAGTCAGTCAGGGGGCGATGGTCAGCCCCAGCATTTT.

The gene calls are TRBV7-6 and TRBJ1-5; a possible D gene is TRBD1 (6 bases). The germline CDR1 and CDR2 sequences are SGHVS and FNYEAQ. V lost 5 bases, J lost 9 bases, and 17 bases lay in between. The length of the CDR3 is 14 residues. DNA for the CDR3: TGTGCCAGCAGCCCACCAGGGGTTTATGGGCCCCAGCATTTT. Amino acid sequence: CASSPPGVYGPQHF.

The chain carries TRBV4-1 and TRBJ1-2, with D hard to call. Germline V gene lookup returns CDR1 MGHRA and CDR2 YSYEKL. This CDR3 has 15 residues. The V gene lost 4 bases and the J gene lost 3 bases, with 15 bases spanning the gap. The CDR3 protein is CASSPLRGSDYGYTF. CDR3 DNA sequence: TGCGCCAGCAGCCCCCTTCGTGGTTCAGACTATGGCTACACCTTC.

The rearrangement links TRBV28 to TRBJ2-3; 10 positions agree with TRBD1. V lost 6 bases to trimming and J lost 4 bases; unmatched junction nucleotides: 7. The CDR3 spans 15 residues. CDR1 MDHEN and CDR2 SYDVKM come from the germline V gene. CDR3 bases: TGTGCCAGCAGGCCAAGACAGGGGGCCCCAGATACGCAGTATTTT. This sequence encodes CASRPRQGAPDTQYF.

J is TRBJ1-2 and V is TRBV6-5; D is undetermined. This CDR3 spans 13 amino acids. Germline V CDR1 and CDR2: MNHEY, SVGAGI. Trimming removed 2 bases from V and 7 bases from J, with 11 bases in between. CDR3 protein: CASSYGPGFGYTF. Here the CDR3 DNA reads TGTGCCAGCAGTTACGGGCCGGGATTTGGCTACACCTTC.

The chain couples TRBV19 to TRBJ2-7; 7 bases are shared with TRBD1. CDR1 LNHDA and CDR2 SQIVND come from the germline V gene (reference sequence). V was clipped by 5 bases and J by 2 bases; unmatched bases: 6. This CDR3 is 14 amino acids long. The CDR3 reads CASSPRDSTYEQYF. The DNA of the CDR3 is TGTGCCAGTAGTCCCCGGGACAGCACCTACGAGCAGTACTTC.

The V gene is TRBV7-2, the J gene TRBJ2-3, with 10 nucleotides matching TRBD1. Germline V gene data show CDR1 as SGHTA and CDR2 as FQGNSA. Losses at the gene ends were 3 bases for V and 6 bases for J; bases not matched to a gene: 9. The CDR3 length is 16 residues. The CDR3 sequence is CASSFRRTGGMDTQYF. As DNA, the CDR3 is TGTGCCAGCAGCTTTAGAAGGACAGGGGGTATGGATACGCAGTATTTT. Full variable domain (missing parts from reference TRBV7-2 and TRBJ2-3): GAGVSQSPSNKVTEKGKDVELRCDPISGHTALYWYRQSLGQGLEFLIYFQGNSAPDKSGLPSDRFSAERTGGSVSTLTIQRTQQEDSAVYLCASSFRRTGGMDTQYFGPGTRLTVL.

The chain joins TRBV5-5 to TRBJ2-1; D is perhaps TRBD2 (5 bases). V lost 0 bases, J lost 8 bases, and 9 bases lay in between. Germline-derived CDR1 and CDR2 are SGHKS and YYEKEE (reference sequence). CDR3 length: 13 residues. The CDR3 DNA is TGTGCCAGCAGCTTGGAAGGGCGGGATGAGCAGTTCTTC. Its protein is CASSLEGRDEQFF.

V gene TRBV7-2 combines with J gene TRBJ2-5; D unclear. Germline V gene sequence: CDR1 SGHTA, CDR2 FQGNSA. The CDR3 is made up of 12 amino acids. The ends were cut back, 3 bases at V and 4 bases at J, with 6 bases in the middle. In DNA form, the CDR3 reads TGTGCCAGCAGCTTCCCCCGAGAGACCCAGTACTTC. Protein sequence: CASSFPRETQYF.

The chain couples TRBV30 to TRBJ2-6; D not resolved. The germline V gene encodes CDR1 GTSNPN and CDR2 SVGIG (reference sequence). Trimming removed 3 bases at V and 1 base at J, with 7 bases between. The CDR3 spans 14 residues. CDR3 bases: TGTGCCTGGAGCAGATTATCTGGGGCCAACGTCCTGACTTTC. Protein: CAWSRLSGANVLTF.

The chain recombines TRBV4-2 with TRBJ2-1, with 10 bases aligning to TRBD1. J lost 6 bases, V lost 0 bases, and 5 bases had no gene match. The CDR3 is made up of 16 amino acids. Per germline, CDR1 LGHNA and CDR2 YNFKEQ. CDR3 coding DNA: TGTGCCAGCAGCCAAGATGAGGGGACAGGGGCCAATGAGCAGTTCTTC. Translating gives CASSQDEGTGANEQFF.

This clone was recorded only once. Here the CDR3 DNA reads TGTGCCAGCAGCTTAAACACAGCGAACACCGGGGAGCTGTTTTTT. Translating gives CASSLNTANTGELFF. The chain employs TRBV7-9 and TRBJ2-2; D not resolved. The CDR3 spans 15 residues. V was clipped by 2 bases and J by 0 bases, with 7 bases between them. The germline gives CDR1 SEHNR, CDR2 FQNEAQ (reference sequence).

This chain joins TRBV4-2 and TRBJ1-4, with D possibly being TRBD1 (6 bases). CDR1 LGHNA and CDR2 YNFKEQ come from the germline V gene. This CDR3 contains 17 residues. Trimming stripped 4 bases from V and 1 base from J, with 16 bases between. CDR3 sequence reads: CASSPGPDRKTNEKLFF. The CDR3 DNA is TGTGCCAGCAGCCCTGGGCCCGACAGGAAAACTAATGAAAAACTGTTTTTT.

V and J are TRBV5-5 and TRBJ2-3; a possible D gene is TRBD1 (6 bases). Germline V gene lookup returns CDR1 SGHKS and CDR2 YYEKEE (reference sequence). V lost 3 bases to trimming and J lost 4 bases, with 15 bases between them. The CDR3 sequence is 15 residues long. Here the CDR3 reads CASSSVWGHPDTQYF. CDR3 in DNA: TGTGCCAGCAGCTCGGTCTGGGGGCATCCAGATACGCAGTATTTT.

The chain has TRBV30 and TRBJ2-2; 8 bases line up with TRBD1. Losses at the gene ends were 3 bases for V and 4 bases for J; bases not matched to a gene: 10. Germline lookup yields CDR1 GTSNPN and CDR2 SVGIG (reference sequence). CDR3 size: 16 residues. The CDR3 loop reads CAWRTAGTGLTGELFF. The CDR3 DNA sequence: TGTGCCTGGAGGACTGCAGGGACAGGACTCACCGGGGAGCTGTTTTTT.

This clone was detected only a few times. The chain links TRBV20-1 to TRBJ2-1, with D perhaps TRBD1 (7 bases). The germline V gene encodes CDR1 DFQATT and CDR2 SNEGSKA (reference sequence). The CDR3 extends over 16 amino acids. Trimming shortened V by 3 bases and J by 4 bases, and 19 bases separated the two germline ends. Here the CDR3 reads CSASPSDRVQYNEQFF. CDR3 DNA sequence: TGCAGTGCTAGTCCTAGCGACAGGGTCCAATACAATGAGCAGTTCTTC.

The V call is TRBV19, the J call TRBJ2-5; 7 positions agree with TRBD1. The length of the CDR3 is 15 residues. The V gene end was trimmed by 3 bases and the J gene end by 4 bases; junction bases not matched to a gene: 8. Germline V gene lookup returns CDR1 LNHDA and CDR2 SQIVND (reference sequence). Here the CDR3 reads CASSIVQGFGETQYF. DNA for the CDR3: TGTGCCAGTAGTATCGTACAGGGGTTTGGAGAGACCCAGTACTTC.

The chain recombines TRBV7-8 with TRBJ2-2; 7 bases line up with TRBD1. J lost 4 bases, V lost 6 bases, and 8 bases had no gene match. Germline lookup yields CDR1 SGHVS and CDR2 FQNEAQ. This CDR3 has 15 amino acids. The CDR3 protein is CASRARQGVTGELFF. The CDR3 DNA reads as TGTGCCAGCAGGGCCCGACAGGGAGTCACCGGGGAGCTGTTTTTT.